This TCR beta chain appears in the sequencing data of a study of cytomegalovirus exposure and HLA in healthy donors. The study's findings and limits: Reports indicated that the classifier achieved high specificity and sensitivity in diagnosing cytomegalovirus status. Fewer N-insertions (relative to the 666-donor mean) were reportedly seen in an Asian-associated ancestry cluster in a later analysis. Data from an earlier analysis indicated that most TCR beta V segments were productive either about 90% or about 30% of the time. Analysis was carried out at a later point, and it linked a missense DCLRE1C variant to TCR beta V- and J-gene trimming.

This PCR relied on a set of 60 Vbeta primers and 13 Jbeta primers. Clones were read by immunoSEQ multiplex PCR, and TCRdb kept only the in-frame ones, dropping some. The sample contains tens of thousands of clones, approximately 85% of which appear only once. The length of the CDR3 is 13 residues. Germline CDR1 reads MDHEN; CDR2 reads SYDVKM. The V and J ends lost 5 bases and 4 bases respectively, with 11 bases between them. Concerning this clone itself: Its target is not known.

The sequence came from a man aged 25 to 40 in good health and CMV-seropositive. Input material: PBMCs. The V and J genes are TRBV28 and TRBJ1-2, with a weak D call TRBD1 (5 bases). The DNA of the CDR3 is TGTGCCAGCAGTCCCCAGGGTGTCTATGGCTACACCTTC. It translates to CASSPQGVYGYTF.